This TCR beta chain was captured by sequencing in a study of T cell clonality in common variable immunodeficiency. Study-level points and caveats: CVID subjects showed higher TCRbeta clonality than healthy controls. Fewer deletions and N-nucleotide insertions were reportedly seen in common variable immunodeficiency TCR beta sequences. Authors noted CVID clonality's cause needs subpopulation repertoire sequencing.

Control and CVID samples contributed equal amounts of genomic DNA. TCRdb's table, derived via immunoSEQ multiplex PCR, lists solely in-frame clones and lacks some. This sample comprises about 7,300 clones, none seen once only. The CDR3 spans 15 residues. The germline V and J ends were trimmed by 1 base and 2 bases, with 9 bases remaining between them. Germline V lookup: CDR1 MRHNA, CDR2 SNTAGT. For this clone: As yet, its antigen is unknown. Read coverage stops 3 residues before the CDR3 terminus; the germline J gene supplies the remainder.

Caucasian heritage predominated among both patients and controls. The chain uses TRBV6-4 and TRBJ1-5; unclear D gene. The sequencing input was peripheral blood mononuclear cells. This clonotype was sampled from a human donor with common variable immunodeficiency. The covered CDR3 bases are TGTGCCAGCAGTGACTTCCCCGGGGGCAATCAGCCC. It yields the protein CASSDFPGGNQP. In full, the CDR3 reads CASSDFPGGNQPQHF.